This TCR beta chain was sequenced in a study of T cell repertoires in cytomegalovirus infection. About the study: CMV infection and matching HLA type were both indicated by public TCR beta signatures.

The CDR3 consists of 17 residues. V lost 4 bases, J lost 2 bases, and 20 bases lay in between. Germline lookup yields CDR1 SGHDN and CDR2 FVKESK. General study results and limits: What dominated the ex vivo response were HLA-C-restricted CMV-specific TCR beta clonotypes. Totalled public TCR beta family frequency picked out people who carried CMV plus the relevant HLA.

TCRdb re-derived calls from the reads in MiXCR, one entry per CDR3 protein. Counted here are 490,000 or so distinct CDR3 sequences, around 10% occurring once; the ten biggest clones make up more than 8.5%. This clonotype was recorded at least ten times. The antigen remains undetermined. The chain links TRBV14 to TRBJ2-5; tentatively, D is TRBD2 (6 bases). What was sequenced was PBMCs. This TCR derives from a human donor in good health (CMV status not recorded). Some clones in this sample may be carry-over from other donors' samples. CDR3 in amino acids: CASSPRWRIAAQETQYF. The CDR3, as DNA: TGTGCCAGCAGCCCCCGTTGGCGGATAGCGGCTCAAGAGACCCAGTACTTC.